These 20 T cell receptor beta chains were all obtained from the same sample, sequenced in a study of cytomegalovirus exposure and HLA in healthy donors. With 60 Vbeta and 13 Jbeta primers, the PCR was carried out. Data came from immunoSEQ multiplex PCR; TCRdb stores just in-frame clones and leaves some out. Among roughly 100,000 clones listed, 71% were seen once. Sequences were obtained from PBMCs. Every receptor here comes from a female donor in good health and CMV-seronegative.

This clone was seen a handful of times. The V and J genes are TRBV6-4 and TRBJ2-1; 11 nucleotides match TRBD2. The trim removed 2 bases at V and 3 bases at J, leaving 0 bases unmatched. Germline values: CDR1 MRHNA, CDR2 SNTAGT. This CDR3 is 15 amino acids long. CDR3 sequence: CASSDGLAGYNEQFF. The CDR3 nucleotides are TGTGCCAGCAGTGACGGACTAGCGGGCTACAATGAGCAGTTCTTC.

The rearrangement uses TRBV5-1 and TRBJ1-1; 7 bases agree with TRBD1. The germline CDR1 and CDR2 sequences are SGHRS and YFSETQ. The length of the CDR3 is 15 residues. J gave up 1 base and V 6 bases, and 9 bases lay outside the gene matches. The CDR3 nucleotides read TGCGCCAGCACCACCGCGACAGGGCCGAACACTGAAGCTTTCTTT. It is translated as CASTTATGPNTEAFF.

The sample holds a few counts of this clone. The V gene is TRBV11-3, the J gene TRBJ2-1; TRBD1 matches at 9 bases. The CDR3 has 14 residues. The germline V gene encodes CDR1 SGHNT and CDR2 YENEEA. V shed 5 bases, J shed 8 bases, and the junction held 7 bases outside the gene matches. The CDR3 sequence: CASSAGQGRDEQFF. The CDR3 DNA reads as TGTGCCAGCAGCGCCGGACAGGGGAGGGATGAGCAGTTCTTC.

J is TRBJ2-7 and V is TRBV6-1, with TRBD2 matching 7 bases. V shed 8 bases, J shed 7 bases, and the junction held 14 bases outside the gene matches. The germline V gene encodes CDR1 MNHNS and CDR2 SASEGT. This CDR3 spans 14 amino acids. The CDR3 here is CASGPGLRGWEQYF. CDR3 DNA sequence: TGTGCCAGCGGTCCGGGACTAAGGGGATGGGAGCAGTACTTC.

The chain carries TRBV29-1 and TRBJ1-1, with 8 bases fitting TRBD1. The junction had 11 bases not matched to a gene; V was cut back by 6 bases and J by 5 bases. The CDR3 runs to 14 residues. Germline CDR1 is SQVTM and CDR2 is ANQGSEA. Here the CDR3 DNA reads TGCAGCGTGCCTAGACAGGGGATGGGGACTGAAGCTTTCTTT. This sequence encodes CSVPRQGMGTEAFF. Together with reference TRBV29-1 and TRBJ1-1, the CDR3 gives the full variable domain: SAVISQKPSRDICQRGTSLTIQCQVDSQVTMMFWYRQQPGQSLTLIATANQGSEATYESGFVIDKFPISRPNLTFSTLTVSNMSPEDSSIYLCSVPRQGMGTEAFFGQGTRLTVV.

This clone was found a few times. The genes are TRBV2 and TRBJ1-1, with 9 bases lining up with TRBD1. This CDR3 is built from 16 residues. Unmatched junction bases numbered 5, after V lost 2 bases and J lost 1 base. Looked up from germline, CDR1 is SNHLY and CDR2 is FYNNEI. This CDR3 is CASSEMGQGKNTEAFF. The DNA for the CDR3 is TGTGCCAGCAGTGAAATGGGACAGGGCAAGAACACTGAAGCTTTCTTT.

The CDR3 DNA is TGTGCCACCGCTAAAAAACCACACAATGAGCAGTTCTTC. Translation: CATAKKPHNEQFF. The chain is built from TRBV27 and TRBJ2-1; no firm D call. The V end lost 10 bases, the J end lost 5 bases, and 15 bases lay between the germline ends. The CDR3 totals 13 residues. The germline V gene encodes CDR1 MNHEY and CDR2 SMNVEV (reference sequence).

The J gene is TRBJ2-7, the V gene TRBV21-1; the D segment call TRBD2 is taken from the table without a DNA check. TRBV21-1 is reported as a pseudogene. The CDR3 loop spans 15 amino acids. Here the CDR3 reads CASSKAGGRLNEQYF. Here the CDR3 DNA reads TGTGCCAGCAGCAAAGCTGGAGGGAGGCTAAACGAGCAGTACTTC.

This clone was detected only a few times. Other DNA sequences from this sample encode an identical CDR3 as well. The chain recombines TRBV4-2 with TRBJ1-2, with D tentatively TRBD1 (6 bases). Germline loops: CDR1 LGHNA, CDR2 YNFKEQ. The CDR3 runs to 12 residues. Trimming pared 3 bases from V and 5 bases from J, leaving 7 bases between. The CDR3 nucleotides are TGTGCCAGCAGCCAGGACAGTTATGGCTACACCTTC. Its protein product is CASSQDSYGYTF.

The rearrangement links TRBV6-5 to TRBJ2-7; D is possibly TRBD1 (7 bases). The ends were cut back, 6 bases at V and 2 bases at J, with 17 bases in the middle. The CDR3 extends over 15 amino acids. Germline CDR1 and CDR2: MNHEY and SVGAGI. CDR3 protein: CASSYGGDSTYEQYF. The CDR3 DNA is TGTGCCAGCAGCTACGGCGGGGACAGTACCTACGAGCAGTACTTC.

The rearrangement links TRBV4-1 to TRBJ1-2; 7 positions match TRBD1. The J segment lost 8 bases and the V segment lost 0 bases, leaving 15 bases of the junction unmatched. Looked up from germline, CDR1 is MGHRA and CDR2 is YSYEKL. The CDR3 covers 17 residues. DNA of the CDR3: TGCGCCAGCAGCCAAGAAGCCCGGACAGGAGCTGTAAGGGGCTACACCTTC. It yields the protein CASSQEARTGAVRGYTF.

The CDR3, as DNA: TGTGCCAGCAGTTACCTAACGGGTGTCACCGGGGAGCTGTTTTTT. It codes for CASSYLTGVTGELFF. The gene calls are TRBV6-5 and TRBJ2-2; D is unresolved. Germline loops: CDR1 MNHEY, CDR2 SVGAGI. The CDR3 is 15 amino acids. V shed 2 bases and J shed 4 bases, with 11 bases lying between them.

This chain connects TRBV7-3 to TRBJ2-3; maybe TRBD1 (6 bases). V gave up 5 bases and J gave up 4 bases, with 16 bases separating them. The CDR3 consists of 15 residues. Germline CDR1 and CDR2: SGHTA and FQGTGA. The DNA of the CDR3 is TGTGCCAGCAGCCCCGGACAGAGGGAGTCAGATACGCAGTATTTT. It specifies CASSPGQRESDTQYF.

This chain joins TRBV6-1 and TRBJ1-5; 9 positions agree with TRBD1. Germline CDR1 MNHNS, CDR2 SASEGT. The CDR3 spans 15 residues. V was pared by 2 bases and J by 9 bases, with 8 bases of the junction left unmatched. Here the CDR3 reads CASSETGGYSRPQHF. The CDR3, as DNA: TGTGCCAGCAGTGAAACAGGGGGCTACAGTCGGCCCCAGCATTTT.

This clone was recorded a few times. This rearrangement joins TRBV5-1 to TRBJ2-2, with a tentative D call TRBD2 (6 bases). Germline CDR1 and CDR2: SGHRS and YFSETQ. CDR3 length: 15 residues. The germline V and J ends were trimmed by 4 bases and 5 bases, with 15 bases remaining between them. The CDR3 region is CASSPLGTETGELFF. CDR3 DNA sequence: TGCGCCAGCAGCCCCCTGGGGACTGAGACCGGGGAGCTGTTTTTT.

This clone was counted a few times. This rearrangement joins TRBV4-2 to TRBJ2-5; possibly TRBD2 for D (6 bases). Germline V gives CDR1 LGHNA, CDR2 YNFKEQ. The length of the CDR3 is 16 residues. The germline V and J ends were trimmed by 1 base and 3 bases, with 15 bases remaining between them. The chain's CDR3 is CASSQVGSGSEETQYF. The CDR3 coding sequence is TGTGCCAGCAGCCAAGTAGGATCCGGGAGCGAAGAGACCCAGTACTTC.

The chain has TRBV5-4 and TRBJ2-1; 9 nucleotides match TRBD1. From germline, CDR1 is SGHNT and CDR2 YYREEE (reference sequence). V shed 2 bases, J shed 2 bases, and the junction held 2 bases outside the gene matches. The CDR3 contains 15 residues. The CDR3 coding sequence is TGTGCCAGCAGCTTAGACAGGGGGACCTACAATGAGCAGTTCTTC. Encoded protein: CASSLDRGTYNEQFF. The full variable domain, in which reference TRBV5-4 and TRBJ2-1 provide the parts outside the CDR3, is ETGVTQSPTHLIKTRGQQVTLRCSSQSGHNTVSWYQQALGQGPQFIFQYYREEENGRGNFPPRFSGLQFPNYSSELNVNALELDDSALYLCASSLDRGTYNEQFFGPGTRLTVL.

V gene TRBV4-2 combines with J gene TRBJ1-1; D is uncertain. With 4 bases removed from V and 1 base from J, the gap between germline ends came to 7 bases. From germline, CDR1 is LGHNA and CDR2 YNFKEQ. CDR3 length equals 13 residues. Here the CDR3 DNA reads TGTGCCAGCAGCCTGTATCGGAACACTGAAGCTTTCTTT. Its protein product is CASSLYRNTEAFF.

This clone was counted only a few times. The chain joins TRBV19 to TRBJ2-1; weak D call: TRBD2 (6 bases). Between the trimmed V and J ends, which lost 9 bases and 2 bases, there was a span of 14 bases. There are 14 residues in the CDR3. Germline V gene data show CDR1 as LNHDA and CDR2 as SQIVND (reference sequence). The CDR3 is CASRGTSTYNEQFF. The CDR3 DNA follows: TGTGCCAGCCGGGGGACGTCCACCTACAATGAGCAGTTCTTC. The variable domain in full, with the rest retrieved from reference TRBV19 and TRBJ2-1, is DGGITQSPKYLFRKEGQNVTLSCEQNLNHDAMYWYRQDPGQGLRLIYYSQIVNDFQKGDIAEGYSVSREKKESFPLTVTSAQKNPTAFYLCASRGTSTYNEQFFGPGTRLTVL.

The chain uses TRBV4-1 and TRBJ2-3; D unclear. Trimming shortened V by 1 base and J by 2 bases, and 13 bases separated the two germline ends. The CDR3 totals 16 residues. The germline CDR1 and CDR2 sequences are MGHRA and YSYEKL. In DNA, the CDR3 is TGCGCCAGCAGCCAAGTCTCTGCACAGTTCACAGATACGCAGTATTTT. Protein sequence: CASSQVSAQFTDTQYF.